This T cell receptor (beta chain) was identified during a study of cytomegalovirus exposure and HLA in healthy donors. Repertoires were generated with immunoSEQ multiplex PCR, while TCRdb's copy carries only in-frame clones and drops some. The table records 100,000 or so clones, roughly 87% of them present only once. From germline, CDR1 is SGHTA and CDR2 FQGNSA. Trimming shortened V by 3 bases and J by 0 bases, and 5 bases separated the two germline ends. The CDR3 has 13 amino acids. J is TRBJ1-1 and V is TRBV7-2; D uncertain. This receptor was taken from a man between 18 and 35 years old in good health and CMV-seropositive. Material: PBMCs. For the CDR3, the DNA is TGTGCCAGCAGCTTTTCCTTGAACACTGAAGCTTTCTTT. Translating gives CASSFSLNTEAFF.